The 5 T cell receptor beta chains listed next were all sequenced from one sample in a study of T cell responses to AZD1222 COVID-19 vaccine. Clones were sequenced by immunoSEQ multiplex PCR, and TCRdb holds only the in-frame ones, with some missing. This sample yields about 90,000 clones, of which approximately 88% are seen a single time; around 17% belongs to the top ten. The sample consisted of peripheral blood, taken on day 0 of AZD1222 vaccination. The source is an adult in good health.

This chain uses TRBV5-4 with TRBJ1-2; D not certain. Germline values: CDR1 SGHNT, CDR2 YYREEE (reference sequence). This CDR3 has 15 amino acids. The V end was cut by 0 bases, the J end by 7 bases, with 16 bases between. The CDR3 region has the DNA TGTGCCAGCAGCTTGGAGGGCAGGACTAGGCGTGGCTACACCTTC. It yields the protein CASSLEGRTRRGYTF. The full variable domain, its missing parts supplied by reference TRBV5-4 and TRBJ1-2, is ETGVTQSPTHLIKTRGQQVTLRCSSQSGHNTVSWYQQALGQGPQFIFQYYREEENGRGNFPPRFSGLQFPNYSSELNVNALELDDSALYLCASSLEGRTRRGYTFGSGTRLTVV.

The rearrangement links TRBV3-1 (or the pseudogene TRBV3-2) to TRBJ2-7; 9 bases are shared with TRBD2. CDR1 and CDR2 (germline): LGHDT, YNNKEL (reference sequence). V shed 4 bases and J 3 bases; nucleotides not matched to a gene: 4. This CDR3 has 14 residues. CDR3 bases: TGTGCCAGCAGCCGATCTAGCGGGAACTACGAGCAGTACTTC. Its translation is CASSRSSGNYEQYF.

The rearrangement links TRBV28 to TRBJ1-1; D is possibly TRBD1 (6 bases). The CDR3 runs to 14 residues. V lost 4 bases and J lost 1, with 10 bases in between. CDR1 MDHEN and CDR2 SYDVKM come from the germline V gene. The DNA for the CDR3 is TGTGCCAGCAGTTCACAGGGCAAGAACACTGAAGCTTTCTTT. Amino acids: CASSSQGKNTEAFF.

The chain has TRBV19 and TRBJ2-7; 10 nucleotides line up with TRBD2. Unmatched junction bases numbered 6, after V lost 5 bases and J lost 5 bases. The CDR3 sequence is 14 residues long. The germline gives CDR1 LNHDA, CDR2 SQIVND (reference sequence). CDR3 sequence reads: CASSLAGVIDEQYF. CDR3 coding DNA: TGTGCCAGTAGTCTAGCGGGAGTGATCGACGAGCAGTACTTC. Variable domain in full (rest from reference TRBV19 and TRBJ2-7): DGGITQSPKYLFRKEGQNVTLSCEQNLNHDAMYWYRQDPGQGLRLIYYSQIVNDFQKGDIAEGYSVSREKKESFPLTVTSAQKNPTAFYLCASSLAGVIDEQYFGPGTRLTVT.

Notes on this clone: A junction boundary mismatches the germline segment, possibly from a read error. This chain uses TRBV28 with TRBJ1-4; D might be TRBD1 (5 bases). This CDR3 comprises 14 residues. The germline CDR1 and CDR2 sequences are MDHEN and SYDVKM. The CDR3 DNA sequence: TGTGCCAGCAGTTTACTACAGGCTAATGCATTTTTGCATTTT. It encodes CASSLLQANAFLHF.